The sample holds a few counts of the clone carrying this TCR beta chain. Its antigen is undetermined. A process of 5'RACE template switching, which added a universal primer site and UMIs, was used to make TCR cDNA. TCRdb fed the 5' RACE reads into MiXCR, producing one record per CDR3 protein. The sample has around 200,000 distinct CDR3 sequences, approximately 9.9% seen once. The ends were cut back, 4 bases at V and 6 bases at J, with 3 bases in the middle. This CDR3 comprises 9 residues. Germline assignment: CDR1 SQVTM and CDR2 ANQGSEA. This entry belongs to a study of T cells after yellow fever vaccination. Study information: Preparation of fractions with low cell numbers was performed using SMART-Seq v4 Ultra Low Input.

Broader study findings: Re-detected after boosting: most primary clones, almost 97% of CD4 and 80% to 90% of CD8. Contamination by abundant bulk-population clonotypes could be present in FACS-sorted repertoires.

The source was CD8+ T cells sorted from PBMCs, collected 15 days after the yellow fever booster vaccination. The origin of this receptor is a man aged 18-30 years who received the YFV17D yellow fever vaccine. The chain joins TRBV29-1 to TRBJ2-5; D is unresolved. The CDR3 bases are TGCAGCGTTGGGCAGACCCAGTACTTC. Encoded protein: CSVGQTQYF.